A single sample gave rise to the 27 T cell receptor beta chains below, sequenced in a study of blood T cell repertoires in COVID-19. Sequencing used immunoSEQ multiplex PCR; TCRdb keeps in-frame clones, though not all of them. This sample has about 180,000 clones, with more than 65% found just once. The sample taken for sequencing was PBMCs or T cells enriched from blood (not recorded which). These receptors were obtained from a man between 50 and 59 years old who had recovered from COVID-19.

The chain has TRBV28 and TRBJ1-5; 7 bases are shared with TRBD1. This CDR3 comprises 15 residues. After removal of 4 bases from V and 3 bases from J, the junction contained 6 bases not matched to a gene. CDR1 and CDR2 (germline): MDHEN, SYDVKM. CDR3 loop: CASSWIDRVNQPQHF. CDR3 DNA: TGTGCCAGCAGTTGGATCGACAGGGTCAATCAGCCCCAGCATTTT.

The chain is built from TRBV12-2 and TRBJ1-5; the table's D call of TRBD1 was not tested on the DNA. TRBV12-2 is recorded as a pseudogene. CDR3 length: 15 amino acids. This CDR3 is CASRFRDRGNQPQHF. The CDR3 DNA sequence: TGTGCAAGTCGCTTCCGGGACAGGGGCAATCAGCCCCAGCATTTT.

The genes are TRBV28 and TRBJ1-3, with D unclear. The CDR3 consists of 14 residues. Looked up from germline, CDR1 is MDHEN and CDR2 is SYDVKM. The V end was cut by 5 bases, the J end by 0 bases, with 8 bases between. CDR3 in DNA: TGTGCCAGCAGTGTCGGGAGCTCTGGAAACACCATATATTTT. This codes for CASSVGSSGNTIYF.

The J gene is TRBJ2-3, the V gene TRBV5-1; tentatively, D is TRBD1 (5 bases). Trimming pared 4 bases from V and 4 bases from J, leaving 19 bases between. This CDR3 has 16 residues. Per germline, CDR1 SGHRS and CDR2 YFSETQ. For the CDR3, the DNA is TGCGCCAGCAGCGACACGAGACTCACAGGCCCAGATACGCAGTATTTT. Amino acid sequence: CASSDTRLTGPDTQYF.

The CDR3 is CASSLAGGITNTEAFF. DNA of the CDR3: TGTGCCAGCAGCTTAGCGGGGGGGATTACGAACACTGAAGCTTTCTTT. This chain uses TRBV11-2 with TRBJ1-1; possible D gene TRBD1, 5 bases. Germline V gene data show CDR1 as SGHAT and CDR2 as FQNNGV. There are 16 residues in the CDR3. Trimming removed 1 base from V and 1 base from J, with 13 bases in between.

The chain recombines TRBV29-1 with TRBJ2-3, with 8 bases identical to TRBD1. Germline CDR1 and CDR2: SQVTM and ANQGSEA. This CDR3 has 13 amino acids. With 7 bases clipped from V and 1 base from J, the junction kept 4 bases outside the gene matches. The DNA of the CDR3 is TGCAGCGCCGGGACAGGTCGCACAGATACGCAGTATTTT. It translates to CSAGTGRTDTQYF.

The chain recombines TRBV19 with TRBJ1-5; 9 bases match TRBD1. The CDR3 consists of 13 residues. V shed 5 bases and J 7 bases; nucleotides not matched to a gene: 3. CDR1 LNHDA and CDR2 SQIVND come from the germline V gene (reference sequence). The CDR3 bases are TGTGCCAGTAGTCCAACAGGGGGCCAGCCCCAGCATTTT. Encoded protein: CASSPTGGQPQHF. The variable domain in full, with the rest retrieved from reference TRBV19 and TRBJ1-5, is DGGITQSPKYLFRKEGQNVTLSCEQNLNHDAMYWYRQDPGQGLRLIYYSQIVNDFQKGDIAEGYSVSREKKESFPLTVTSAQKNPTAFYLCASSPTGGQPQHFGDGTRLSIL.

This chain uses TRBV18 with TRBJ2-7, with a tentative D call TRBD2 (6 bases). CDR1 is KGHSH and CDR2 is LQKENI in the germline V gene. CDR3 length: 13 amino acids. Trimming left V 8 bases short and J 2 bases short, with 13 bases between. CDR3 nucleotide sequence: TGTGCCAGCCGACGGGAGCGCCCCTACGAGCAGTACTTC. It encodes CASRRERPYEQYF.

The sample holds one count of this clone. The chain has TRBV3-1 (or the pseudogene TRBV3-2) and TRBJ2-7, with D possibly being TRBD2 (6 bases). Trimming stripped 4 bases from V and 3 bases from J, with 10 bases between. Germline assignment: CDR1 LGHDT and CDR2 YNNKEL (reference sequence). The CDR3 covers 13 residues. This chain's CDR3 is CASSPGLNYEQYF. The DNA for the CDR3 is TGTGCCAGCAGCCCGGGACTCAACTACGAGCAGTACTTC.

The chain employs TRBV7-6 and TRBJ1-5; D perhaps matches TRBD1 (5 bases). This CDR3 contains 13 residues. The germline CDR1 and CDR2 sequences are SGHVS and FNYEAQ. Between the trimmed V and J ends, which lost 3 bases and 10 bases, there was a span of 13 bases. The CDR3 DNA is TGTGCCAGCAGCTTCGGGGGAGTTGAACCCCAGCATTTT. Translated: CASSFGGVEPQHF.

Ten or more counts support this clone. This rearrangement joins TRBV6-1 to TRBJ2-3, with D possibly TRBD2 on 7 matching bases. The CDR3 has 16 residues. Germline CDR1 MNHNS, CDR2 SASEGT. V lost 4 bases to trimming and J lost 1 base, with 15 bases between them. The CDR3 sequence: CASSGTPGGGTDTQYF. CDR3 coding DNA: TGTGCCAGCAGTGGGACACCGGGGGGCGGCACAGATACGCAGTATTTT.

This clone appeared a few times. The V and J genes are TRBV14 and TRBJ2-5; 7 bases are a match to TRBD1. This CDR3 is built from 18 residues. Germline V CDR1 and CDR2: SGHDN, FVKESK. J lost 0 bases, V lost 0 bases, and 10 bases had no gene match. CDR3 sequence (DNA): TGTGCCAGCAGCCAAGAATGGGTAGGGGGCAGGTACCAAGAGACCCAGTACTTC. Translation: CASSQEWVGGRYQETQYF.

About this clone: This CDR3 is also generated by other DNA sequences in the sample. The rearrangement uses TRBV3-1 (or the pseudogene TRBV3-2) and TRBJ1-2, with 8 bases that match TRBD1. After removal of 6 bases from V and 2 bases from J, the junction contained 2 bases not matched to a gene. The CDR3 runs 13 residues. CDR1 is LGHDT and CDR2 is YNNKEL in the germline V gene (reference sequence). CDR3 in amino acids: CASSRQGNYGYTF. As DNA, the CDR3 is TGTGCCAGCAGTAGACAGGGGAACTATGGCTACACCTTC.

This clone was recorded a few times. This chain joins TRBV11-2 and TRBJ2-5, with TRBD1 as a possible D gene (5 bases). The germline V gene has CDR1 SGHAT and CDR2 FQNNGV. V was clipped by 7 bases and J by 4 bases, with 13 bases between them. This CDR3 contains 13 residues. DNA of the CDR3: TGTGCCAGCAACGAAGGGGTGTTAGAGACCCAGTACTTC. Amino acids: CASNEGVLETQYF.

J is TRBJ1-1 and V is TRBV19; 8 nucleotides match TRBD1. The CDR3 contains 13 residues. CDR1 is LNHDA and CDR2 is SQIVND in the germline V gene (reference sequence). V trimming: 6 bases; J trimming: 10 bases; junction bases outside the gene matches: 10. The CDR3 spells CASSQQQGERAFF. In nucleotides, the CDR3 is TGTGCCAGTAGCCAACAACAGGGGGAGCGAGCTTTCTTT.

The chain has TRBV12-3 or TRBV12-4 and TRBJ1-6; no clear D gene. Between the trimmed V and J ends, which lost 5 bases and 7 bases, there was a span of 6 bases. This CDR3 is built from 12 residues. CDR3 sequence: CASSRQNSPLHF. For the CDR3, the DNA is TGTGCCAGCAGTCGACAAAATTCACCCCTCCACTTT.

The chain combines TRBV6-5 with TRBJ1-6; D may be TRBD1 (6 bases). The ends were cut back, 2 bases at V and 7 bases at J, with 9 bases in the middle. The CDR3 sequence is 14 residues long. CDR1 MNHEY and CDR2 SVGAGI come from the germline V gene. This CDR3 is CASSYAGANSPLHF. The CDR3 DNA reads TGTGCCAGCAGTTACGCGGGGGCAAATTCACCCCTCCACTTT.

This clone was observed a handful of times. The V gene is TRBV11-2, the J gene TRBJ1-2; D is possibly TRBD1 (6 bases). CDR1 is SGHAT, CDR2 FQNNGV, per germline. The CDR3 length is 13 residues. V lost 3 bases and J lost 6, with 11 bases in between. This CDR3 is CASSFPQGNGYTF. The CDR3 DNA is TGTGCCAGCAGCTTCCCGCAGGGGAATGGCTACACCTTC.

In its sample, this clone was seen once. The chain recombines TRBV19 with TRBJ1-5; D is uncertain. This CDR3 contains 15 residues. V was cut by 5 bases and J by 0 bases, with 11 bases left in between. Looked up from germline, CDR1 is LNHDA and CDR2 is SQIVND (reference sequence). CDR3 bases: TGTGCCAGTAGTGTCTACTGGAGTAGCAATCAGCCCCAGCATTTT. Encoded protein: CASSVYWSSNQPQHF.

This chain uses TRBV7-6 with TRBJ2-7; the match to TRBD1 covers 7 bases. From germline, CDR1 is SGHVS and CDR2 FNYEAQ. Trimming at V came to 5 bases and at J to 0 bases, leaving 4 bases not matched to a gene. This CDR3 has 14 residues. The CDR3 nucleotides are TGTGCCAGCAGCAAGACAGGGAACTCCTACGAGCAGTACTTC. It codes for CASSKTGNSYEQYF.

This clone was detected a few times. The rearrangement uses TRBV27 and TRBJ1-2, with TRBD1 matching over 9 bases. V gave up 5 bases and J gave up 7 bases; unmatched junction bases: 8. The CDR3 has 14 amino acids. Per the germline V gene, CDR1 is MNHEY and CDR2 is SMNVEV (reference sequence). CDR3 in DNA: TGTGCCAGCAGTCGACTACAGGGGGCGGGTGGCTACACCTTC. It encodes CASSRLQGAGGYTF.

This clone was seen at least ten times. V gene TRBV2 combines with J gene TRBJ1-1, with no clear D. CDR3 length: 15 residues. Per the germline V gene, CDR1 is SNHLY and CDR2 is FYNNEI. V lost 0 bases and J lost 1, with 9 bases in between. CDR3 sequence (DNA): TGTGCCAGCAGTGAAGCGCGTCTCCGGAACACTGAAGCTTTCTTT. Encoded protein: CASSEARLRNTEAFF.

This chain uses TRBV5-1 with TRBJ2-6, with D perhaps TRBD1 (5 bases). CDR3 length: 16 residues. From germline, CDR1 is SGHRS and CDR2 YFSETQ. V lost 4 bases, J lost 0 bases, and 11 bases lay in between. The CDR3 DNA follows: TGCGCCAGCAGCCCAGGACAAACCTCTGGGGCCAACGTCCTGACTTTC. Residues: CASSPGQTSGANVLTF.

The genes are TRBV7-9 and TRBJ2-5; 14 bases align to TRBD2. Unmatched junction bases numbered 5, after V lost 4 bases and J lost 4 bases. The germline CDR1 and CDR2 sequences are SEHNR and FQNEAQ (reference sequence). There are 16 residues in the CDR3. The CDR3 reads CASSSWTSGGTETQYF. CDR3 sequence (DNA): TGTGCCAGCAGCTCCTGGACTAGCGGGGGGACAGAGACCCAGTACTTC.

The chain has TRBV19 and TRBJ1-1; no firm D call. CDR1 is LNHDA, CDR2 SQIVND, per germline (reference sequence). V was cut by 3 bases and J by 0 bases, with 14 bases left in between. CDR3 length: 16 amino acids. In DNA, the CDR3 is TGTGCCAGTAGTATTACGTCTTGGGAGGTGAACACTGAAGCTTTCTTT. Translated: CASSITSWEVNTEAFF.

The V and J genes are TRBV30 and TRBJ2-5; 9 bases line up with TRBD2. V trimming: 2 bases; J trimming: 5 bases; junction bases outside the gene matches: 12. Germline-derived CDR1 and CDR2 are GTSNPN and SVGIG (reference sequence). The CDR3 loop spans 16 amino acids. The CDR3 protein is CAWSPRAGGPTETQYF. In nucleotides, the CDR3 is TGTGCCTGGAGTCCCAGAGCGGGGGGCCCGACCGAGACCCAGTACTTC. Based on the CDR3 plus reference TRBV30 and TRBJ2-5, the full variable domain is SQTIHQWPATLVQPVGSPLSLECTVEGTSNPNLYWYRQAAGRGLQLLFYSVGIGQISSEVPQNLSASRPQDRQFILSSKKLLLSDSGFYLCAWSPRAGGPTETQYFGPGTRLLVL.

The chain combines TRBV7-2 with TRBJ1-3, with 7 bases fitting TRBD1. Germline CDR1 reads SGHTA; CDR2 reads FQGNSA. V lost 5 bases and J lost 3; bases outside the gene matches: 1. The CDR3 is 13 residues long. This CDR3 is CASSQGVGNTIYF. The CDR3 bases are TGTGCCAGCAGCCAGGGGGTTGGAAACACCATATATTTT.